Below are 2 T cell receptor beta chains sequenced from a single sample in a study of blood T cells in healthy people across ages. Through a sample-barcoded 5' primer and a J-beta primer mix, a second PCR was run for about 6 to 12 cycles. TCRdb recomputed calls from the 5' RACE reads with MiXCR, one row per CDR3 protein. Among approximately 880,000 distinct CDR3 sequences listed, 45% to 50% were seen once. The sample taken for sequencing was blood. The origin of the receptors is a man between 25 and 39 years old in good health.

In its sample, this clonotype was seen a few times. J is TRBJ1-6 and V is TRBV27; weak D call: TRBD1 (5 bases). The CDR3 covers 15 residues. Germline V gene data show CDR1 as MNHEY and CDR2 as SMNVEV (reference sequence). Trimming removed 2 bases at V and 9 bases at J, with 14 bases between. In DNA, the CDR3 is TGTGCCAGCAGTTTAAGAGAGGGGTTGGGTTCACCCCTCCACTTT. Translated: CASSLREGLGSPLHF.

This clonotype was picked up a small number of times. The rearrangement links TRBV6-5 to TRBJ2-1; perhaps TRBD1 as D (5 bases). The germline V gene encodes CDR1 MNHEY and CDR2 SVGAGI. The CDR3 loop spans 15 amino acids. V was pared by 2 bases and J by 3 bases, with 11 bases between. The chain's CDR3 is CASSYTPGHYNEQFF. The CDR3 bases are TGTGCCAGCAGTTACACGCCTGGACACTACAATGAGCAGTTCTTC.